These 18 T cell receptor beta chains share one sample of origin, sequenced in a study of T-cell memory formation after mild COVID-19. TCRdb re-called the 5' RACE reads through MiXCR, storing one row per CDR3 protein. Seen here are around 200,000 distinct CDR3 sequences, around 21% observed once, and the top ten hold about 21%. Sequenced input: PBMCs or a T cell subset sorted from them (not recorded which). These receptors all stem from an adult woman who had mild COVID-19 (a few samples of this study predate the infection). Cell type and time point are not known.

This rearrangement joins TRBV5-1 to TRBJ2-1; D gene unclear. This CDR3 contains 16 residues. V was pared by 1 base and J by 0 bases, with 11 bases between. Germline V gene lookup returns CDR1 SGHRS and CDR2 YFSETQ. The CDR3 is CASSLFEESSYNEQFF. In nucleotides, the CDR3 is TGCGCCAGCAGCTTGTTTGAGGAGAGCTCCTACAATGAGCAGTTCTTC.

The rearrangement uses TRBV7-9 and TRBJ1-1; D gene uncertain. Germline loops: CDR1 SEHNR, CDR2 FQNEAQ (reference sequence). CDR3 length: 14 amino acids. With 5 bases removed from V and 2 bases from J, the gap between germline ends came to 12 bases. For the CDR3, the DNA is TGTGCCAGCAGCCTTGGGTGGGATAACACTGAAGCTTTCTTT. Translated, it gives CASSLGWDNTEAFF.

The chain links TRBV6-5 to TRBJ2-7; unclear D gene. The CDR3 has 13 residues. Trimming left V 0 bases short and J 6 bases short, with 9 bases between. Germline CDR1 MNHEY, CDR2 SVGAGI. The CDR3 region has the DNA TGTGCCAGCAGTTACTCGGTCGCGGCCGAGCAGTACTTC. Amino acid sequence: CASSYSVAAEQYF.

This chain joins TRBV20-1 and TRBJ2-3, with 8 bases that match TRBD2. Trimming cost V 6 bases and J 1 base; bases outside gene matches: 6. Germline V lookup: CDR1 DFQATT, CDR2 SNEGSKA (reference sequence). The length of the CDR3 is 14 residues. The CDR3 DNA sequence: TGCAGTGCCCCGCTAGCGGGCGGCACAGATACGCAGTATTTT. Amino acids: CSAPLAGGTDTQYF.

This clonotype was counted a few times. The chain uses TRBV29-1 and TRBJ1-1; no reliable D call. With 2 bases removed from V and 8 bases from J, the gap between germline ends came to 6 bases. Germline-derived CDR1 and CDR2 are SQVTM and ANQGSEA. The CDR3 contains 10 residues. CDR3 sequence: CSVELTEAFF. In nucleotides, the CDR3 is TGCAGCGTTGAACTGACAGAAGCTTTCTTT.

CDR3 protein: CASSPHTGAEAFF. CDR3 bases: TGCGCCAGCAGCCCTCATACCGGGGCTGAAGCTTTCTTT. The V gene is TRBV4-1, the J gene TRBJ1-1, with D unclear. Germline CDR1 MGHRA, CDR2 YSYEKL. The CDR3 has 13 residues. V was trimmed by 4 bases and J by 6 bases, leaving 12 bases between them.

The gene calls are TRBV7-2 and TRBJ2-3, with TRBD2 matching 8 bases. After removal of 2 bases from V and 3 bases from J, the junction contained 16 bases not matched to a gene. CDR1 SGHTA and CDR2 FQGNSA come from the germline V gene. The CDR3 is 19 amino acids. The CDR3 nucleotides read TGTGCCAGCAGCTTACTTGGGAGACTAGCGACGGGTGTGACAGATACGCAGTATTTT. Its protein is CASSLLGRLATGVTDTQYF.

This clonotype was counted between two and nine times. The chain couples TRBV4-1 to TRBJ1-5; no reliable D call. V was clipped by 1 base and J by 5 bases, with 9 bases between them. This CDR3 has 14 residues. Germline V gene sequence: CDR1 MGHRA, CDR2 YSYEKL. CDR3 nucleotide sequence: TGCGCCAGCAGCCAAGGGTCCGGGGATCAGCCCCAGCATTTT. Protein sequence: CASSQGSGDQPQHF.

The J gene is TRBJ2-1, the V gene TRBV7-9, with D hard to call. With 3 bases removed from V and 3 bases from J, the gap between germline ends came to 9 bases. The germline gives CDR1 SEHNR, CDR2 FQNEAQ (reference sequence). The CDR3 loop spans 14 amino acids. The CDR3 DNA is TGTGCCAGCAGCTTCGGGCTAGACTACAATGAGCAGTTCTTC. This encodes CASSFGLDYNEQFF. Drawing the rest from reference TRBV7-9 and TRBJ2-1, the complete variable domain is DTGVSQNPRHKITKRGQNVTFRCDPISEHNRLYWYRQTLGQGPEFLTYFQNEAQLEKSRLLSDRFSAERPKGSFSTLEIQRTEQGDSAMYLCASSFGLDYNEQFFGPGTRLTVL.

This clonotype was seen a handful of times. The chain has TRBV6-2 or TRBV6-3 and TRBJ1-1; D is undetermined. CDR3 length: 14 residues. The germline V gene has CDR1 MNHEY and CDR2 SVGEGT. The germline V and J ends were trimmed by 4 bases and 3 bases, with 12 bases remaining between them. CDR3 region: CASSWTSEYTEAFF. The CDR3 DNA reads as TGTGCCAGCAGTTGGACCTCGGAGTACACTGAAGCTTTCTTT.

This clonotype was picked up a small number of times. The chain's CDR3 is CASSSLLDTQYF. The CDR3 region has the DNA TGTGCCAGCAGCTCGCTTTTAGATACGCAGTATTTT. The chain joins TRBV7-9 to TRBJ2-3; D not resolved. The CDR3 spans 12 residues. Trimming cost V 4 bases and J 5 bases, with 7 bases left between them. In germline, CDR1 is SEHNR, CDR2 FQNEAQ (reference sequence).

CDR3 in amino acids: CAWSRGTGLLSGNTIYF. The CDR3 nucleotides are TGTGCCTGGAGTCGTGGGACAGGGCTCCTCTCTGGAAACACCATATATTTT. The V gene is TRBV30, the J gene TRBJ1-3; 9 bases are a match to TRBD1. The CDR3 spans 17 residues. V shed 2 bases, J shed 0 bases, and the junction held 8 bases outside the gene matches. Per the germline V gene, CDR1 is GTSNPN and CDR2 is SVGIG (reference sequence).

This clonotype was observed a handful of times. The chain carries TRBV7-3 and TRBJ2-3; the match to TRBD2 covers 13 bases. CDR3 length equals 18 residues. J lost 0 bases, V lost 5 bases, and 8 bases had no gene match. Germline V lookup: CDR1 SGHTA, CDR2 FQGTGA. The CDR3 reads CASSPGTSGETSTDTQYF. In nucleotides, the CDR3 is TGTGCCAGCAGCCCCGGGACTAGCGGGGAGACTAGCACAGATACGCAGTATTTT.

The chain employs TRBV29-1 and TRBJ2-5; 14 bases agree with TRBD2. CDR3 length equals 17 residues. CDR1 is SQVTM and CDR2 is ANQGSEA in the germline V gene. V lost 2 bases, J lost 2 bases, and 7 bases stayed unmatched. The CDR3 loop reads CSVELAGLAGEQETQYF. The CDR3 coding sequence is TGCAGCGTTGAATTGGCGGGACTAGCGGGAGAACAAGAGACCCAGTACTTC.

This clonotype was observed a few times. The J gene is TRBJ2-3, the V gene TRBV20-1; D is uncertain. Germline lookup yields CDR1 DFQATT and CDR2 SNEGSKA (reference sequence). The CDR3 contains 15 residues. The V end lost 0 bases, the J end lost 1 base, and 11 bases lay between the germline ends. CDR3 nucleotide sequence: TGCAGTGCTAGAGATTTGGGTCCTGGCACAGATACGCAGTATTTT. It codes for CSARDLGPGTDTQYF.

This clonotype was picked up a small number of times. V is TRBV29-1 and J is TRBJ1-2; the D gene is possibly TRBD1 (6 bases). V was cut by 3 bases and J by 4 bases, with 12 bases left in between. The CDR3 runs to 13 residues. Germline lookup yields CDR1 SQVTM and CDR2 ANQGSEA. In DNA, the CDR3 is TGCAGCGTTGATACGGACAGTCCCTATGGCTACACCTTC. It specifies CSVDTDSPYGYTF.

This clonotype was observed a few times. This chain uses TRBV11-2 with TRBJ1-1; D unresolved. This CDR3 has 15 residues. Germline V CDR1 and CDR2: SGHAT, FQNNGV. The V end was cut by 1 base, the J end by 0 bases, with 9 bases between. The DNA of the CDR3 is TGTGCCAGCAGCTTAGTACGGCTCATGAACACTGAAGCTTTCTTT. It codes for CASSLVRLMNTEAFF.

This clonotype was observed a few times. This chain uses TRBV20-1 with TRBJ2-1; D is perhaps TRBD1 (5 bases). Germline CDR1 is DFQATT and CDR2 is SNEGSKA (reference sequence). V was cut by 0 bases and J by 0 bases, with 12 bases left in between. This CDR3 contains 16 residues. CDR3 sequence (DNA): TGCAGTGCTAGAGATCAGGGCGCTTACTCCTACAATGAGCAGTTCTTC. This translates into CSARDQGAYSYNEQFF.